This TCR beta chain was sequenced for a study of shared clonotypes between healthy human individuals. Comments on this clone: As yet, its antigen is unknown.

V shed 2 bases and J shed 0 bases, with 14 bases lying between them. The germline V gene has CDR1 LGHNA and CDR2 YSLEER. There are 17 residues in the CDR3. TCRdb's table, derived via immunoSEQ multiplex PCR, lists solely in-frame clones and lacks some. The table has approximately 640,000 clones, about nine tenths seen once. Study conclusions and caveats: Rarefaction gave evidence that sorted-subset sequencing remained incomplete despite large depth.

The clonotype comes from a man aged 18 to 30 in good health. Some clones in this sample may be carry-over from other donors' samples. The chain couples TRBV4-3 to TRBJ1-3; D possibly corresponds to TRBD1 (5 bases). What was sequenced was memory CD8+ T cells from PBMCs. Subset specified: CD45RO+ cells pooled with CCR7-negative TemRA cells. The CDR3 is CASSQLPGPSSGNTIYF. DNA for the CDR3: TGCGCCAGCAGCCAACTACCAGGGCCCAGCTCTGGAAACACCATATATTTT.